These 23 T cell receptor beta chains share one sample of origin, sequenced in a study of T cell responses to AZD1222 COVID-19 vaccine. TCRdb's copy holds only in-frame clones and misses some; the assay was immunoSEQ multiplex PCR. The sample holds 80,000 to 130,000 clones, 85% to 90% seen once. The sequences come from peripheral blood, collected on day 0 of AZD1222 vaccination. Receptor source: an adult in good health.

This clone was observed once. V usage is TRBV9 and J usage is TRBJ2-1, with D perhaps matching TRBD1 or TRBD2 (5 bases each). Germline-derived CDR1 and CDR2 are SGDLS and YYNGEE. The CDR3 has 14 residues. The V end was cut by 0 bases, the J end by 14 bases, with 18 bases between. The CDR3 reads CASSVVGASSEKFF. The CDR3 nucleotides are TGTGCCAGCAGCGTAGTAGGGGCTAGTAGCGAGAAGTTCTTC.

CDR3 in amino acids: CASSPTAWGNTEAFF. As DNA, the CDR3 is TGTGCCAGCTCACCCACGGCTTGGGGGAACACTGAAGCTTTCTTT. The chain uses TRBV18 and TRBJ1-1, with no clear D. Trimming pared 3 bases from V and 1 base from J, leaving 12 bases between. Germline assignment: CDR1 KGHSH and CDR2 LQKENI. The CDR3 consists of 15 residues.

This clone is labeled medium-sized. This rearrangement joins TRBV11-2 to TRBJ1-6; TRBD1 aligns across 7 bases. CDR1 and CDR2 from the germline V gene are SGHAT and FQNNGV. J lost 5 bases, V lost 4 bases, and 8 bases had no gene match. The CDR3 is 16 residues long. The CDR3 is CASSSGQAFHNSPLHF. The CDR3 nucleotides are TGTGCCAGCAGCTCAGGACAGGCTTTTCATAATTCACCCCTCCACTTT.

Note on this clone: This same CDR3 is encoded by further DNA sequences in the sample. The chain employs TRBV11-2 and TRBJ1-1, with TRBD1 as a possible D gene (5 bases). The germline V gene encodes CDR1 SGHAT and CDR2 FQNNGV. With 1 base removed from V and 1 base from J, the gap between germline ends came to 7 bases. The CDR3 loop spans 14 amino acids. The CDR3 DNA follows: TGTGCCAGCAGCTTAGGGGGGGGGAACACTGAAGCTTTCTTT. Protein sequence: CASSLGGGNTEAFF.

The rearrangement links TRBV5-1 to TRBJ2-3, with D possibly being TRBD1 (5 bases). The germline V gene has CDR1 SGHRS and CDR2 YFSETQ. V was clipped by 7 bases and J by 5 bases, with 14 bases between them. This CDR3 is built from 13 residues. This chain's CDR3 is CASRGSTGDTQYF. DNA for the CDR3: TGCGCCAGCCGAGGAAGTACAGGAGATACGCAGTATTTT.

V gene TRBV2 combines with J gene TRBJ1-5; D gene unclear. The CDR3 is 13 amino acids. Trimming stripped 4 bases from V and 2 bases from J, with 6 bases between. Germline loops: CDR1 SNHLY, CDR2 FYNNEI. The CDR3 nucleotides read TGTGCCAGCAGTGCGGAGGGCAATCAGCCCCAGCATTTT. This codes for CASSAEGNQPQHF.

This chain links TRBV5-5 with TRBJ2-1, with D hard to call. CDR1 is SGHKS, CDR2 YYEKEE, per germline (reference sequence). CDR3 length: 14 residues. Trimming took 7 bases from V and 0 from J, leaving 11 bases between them. CDR3 region: CASRSQVSYNEQFF. The CDR3 nucleotides are TGTGCCAGCCGTAGCCAAGTCTCCTACAATGAGCAGTTCTTC.

The gene calls are TRBV29-1 and TRBJ2-6, with a tentative D call TRBD1 (6 bases). The CDR3 contains 16 residues. V was pared by 2 bases and J by 2 bases, with 13 bases between. Germline CDR1 is SQVTM and CDR2 is ANQGSEA. CDR3 nucleotide sequence: TGCAGCGTTGAAAAAAACTCAGGGGCTGGGGCCAACGTCCTGACTTTC. As protein: CSVEKNSGAGANVLTF.

This chain uses TRBV4-1 with TRBJ2-4; D uncertain. This CDR3 has 15 residues. The ends were cut back, 1 base at V and 0 bases at J, with 7 bases in the middle. Germline CDR1 and CDR2: MGHRA and YSYEKL. CDR3 DNA sequence: TGCGCCAGCAGCCAAGTTCACAGAGCCAAAAACATTCAGTACTTC. Translated, it gives CASSQVHRAKNIQYF.

The gene calls are TRBV5-4 and TRBJ2-1; the match to TRBD2 covers 13 bases. The CDR3 covers 18 residues. Germline assignment: CDR1 SGHNT and CDR2 YYREEE (reference sequence). Trimming removed 4 bases from V and 1 base from J; junction bases left unmatched: 8. The CDR3 DNA is TGTGCCAGCAGCCCGACTAGCGGGGGGATGGGGTCCTACAATGAGCAGTTCTTC. It encodes CASSPTSGGMGSYNEQFF.

The chain employs TRBV3-1 (or the pseudogene TRBV3-2) and TRBJ2-1, with D maybe TRBD2 (5 bases). V lost 4 bases and J lost 1, with 20 bases in between. The CDR3 sequence is 18 residues long. From germline, CDR1 is LGHDT and CDR2 YNNKEL (reference sequence). The CDR3 region has the DNA TGTGCCAGCAGCCCCATGACCCCGGGAATAGGGTCCTACAATGAGCAGTTCTTC. It is translated as CASSPMTPGIGSYNEQFF.

The V gene is TRBV6-2 or TRBV6-3, the J gene TRBJ1-1; D is unresolved. V was pared by 2 bases and J by 0 bases, with 10 bases between. The CDR3 runs to 15 residues. Looked up from germline, CDR1 is MNHEY and CDR2 is SVGEGT. The CDR3 sequence is CASSYRRSMNTEAFF. CDR3 sequence (DNA): TGTGCCAGCAGTTACAGGCGGAGTATGAACACTGAAGCTTTCTTT.

CDR3 DNA sequence: TGTGCCAGCAGCTGGACGACTGACTACGAGCAGTACTTC. Translation: CASSWTTDYEQYF. The chain joins TRBV27 to TRBJ2-7; D gene uncertain. The CDR3 consists of 13 residues. The V gene's germline CDR1 is MNHEY and CDR2 SMNVEV (reference sequence). V lost 6 bases and J 3 bases, leaving 12 bases between the germline ends.

This clone has only one observation. This chain links TRBV18 with TRBJ2-7; D unresolved. Per the germline V gene, CDR1 is KGHSH and CDR2 is LQKENI. Trimming left V 0 bases short and J 2 bases short, with 11 bases between. This CDR3 region has 15 residues. The CDR3 DNA sequence: TGTGCCAGCTCACCACCTTCGTCCAACCCCTACGAGCAGTACTTC. Translation: CASSPPSSNPYEQYF.

CDR3 sequence (DNA): TGTGCCAGTAGTATCGGCCGGACGGGAAAGAAACTGTTTTTT. Protein sequence: CASSIGRTGKKLFF. This chain joins TRBV19 and TRBJ1-4; D not resolved. The V end was cut by 3 bases, the J end by 11 bases, with 16 bases between. The CDR3 contains 14 residues. CDR1 and CDR2 from the germline V gene are LNHDA and SQIVND (reference sequence).

This chain uses TRBV9 with TRBJ1-2; 9 nucleotides agree with TRBD1. The V gene's germline CDR1 is SGDLS and CDR2 YYNGEE. This CDR3 region has 15 residues. The J segment lost 4 bases and the V segment lost 4 bases, leaving 8 bases of the junction unmatched. The CDR3 is CASSPRTGVLYGYTF. The DNA of the CDR3 is TGTGCCAGCAGCCCTCGGACAGGGGTCCTCTATGGCTACACCTTC.

The rearrangement links TRBV6-1 to TRBJ2-7; 10 bases are shared with TRBD1. CDR3 length: 15 amino acids. Germline CDR1 MNHNS, CDR2 SASEGT. The ends lost 3 bases at V and 9 bases at J; junction bases unmatched: 11. The CDR3 reads CASSEWETGGAGQYF. The CDR3, as DNA: TGTGCCAGCAGTGAGTGGGAGACAGGGGGCGCGGGGCAGTACTTC.

The chain couples TRBV18 to TRBJ1-1, with a tentative D call TRBD1 (6 bases). V shed 2 bases and J shed 3 bases, with 16 bases lying between them. Germline-derived CDR1 and CDR2 are KGHSH and LQKENI. The CDR3 contains 16 residues. Written as DNA, the CDR3 is TGTGCCAGCTCACCATTCGGGGGGGCGCGGGACACTGAAGCTTTCTTT. The encoded protein is CASSPFGGARDTEAFF. The full variable domain, rest sourced from reference TRBV18 and TRBJ1-1, is NAGVMQNPRHLVRRRGQEARLRCSPMKGHSHVYWYRQLPEEGLKFMVYLQKENIIDESGMPKERFSAEFPKEGPSILRIQQVVRGDSAAYFCASSPFGGARDTEAFFGQGTRLTVV.

The chain has TRBV10-3 and TRBJ1-1; 8 nucleotides match TRBD1. Germline CDR1 reads ENHRY; CDR2 reads SYGVKD. The CDR3 loop spans 14 amino acids. The junction had 4 bases not matched to a gene; V was cut back by 5 bases and J by 2 bases. CDR3 coding DNA: TGTGCCATCAGTAACAGGGGGAAAAACACTGAAGCTTTCTTT. Amino acids: CAISNRGKNTEAFF.

The chain links TRBV27 to TRBJ2-7; D uncertain. Germline V gives CDR1 MNHEY, CDR2 SMNVEV (reference sequence). This CDR3 has 14 residues. V gave up 1 base and J gave up 5 bases, with 12 bases separating them. CDR3 bases: TGTGCCAGCAGTTTATTGCGGCTCCCTCACGAGCAGTACTTC. The encoded protein is CASSLLRLPHEQYF.

The count of this clone is one. The V call is TRBV6-5, the J call TRBJ1-1; 8 nucleotides line up with TRBD1. Germline assignment: CDR1 MNHEY and CDR2 SVGAGI. The CDR3 has 14 amino acids. Trimming took 6 bases from V and 3 from J; bases not matched to a gene: 6. The CDR3 sequence is CASRDRVWDTEAFF. The CDR3 nucleotides are TGTGCCAGCAGGGACAGGGTATGGGACACTGAAGCTTTCTTT.

The rearrangement links TRBV10-3 to TRBJ1-2, with D perhaps TRBD1 (5 bases). The CDR3 sequence is 16 residues long. The V gene's germline CDR1 is ENHRY and CDR2 SYGVKD. The germline V and J ends were trimmed by 0 bases and 7 bases, with 18 bases remaining between them. The CDR3 bases are TGTGCCATCAGTGAGTCGAAGCCAGCCTTTAGGGGTGGCTACACCTTC. This encodes CAISESKPAFRGGYTF.

This clone was observed a few times. This chain links TRBV6-2 or TRBV6-3 with TRBJ2-7, with D possibly being TRBD2 (5 bases). The CDR3 loop spans 18 amino acids. Trimming took off 3 bases at V and 0 bases at J, with 21 bases between the two ends. In germline, CDR1 is MNHEY, CDR2 SVGEGT. CDR3 amino acids: CASSYPTRGGPSSYEQYF. The CDR3 coding sequence is TGTGCCAGCAGTTATCCGACCCGCGGAGGCCCCAGCTCCTACGAGCAGTACTTC.